This TCR beta chain was sequenced during a study of blood T cell repertoires in COVID-19. Study details: Donors in the United States, Italy and Spain gave samples during acute or convalescent COVID-19. From T cells, B-cell-depleted T cells, or PBMCs came the material, which was cDNA or gDNA.

With V trimmed by 3 bases and J by 5 bases, 10 bases remained unmatched. This CDR3 is built from 17 residues. CDR1 and CDR2 (germline): DFQATT, SNEGSKA (reference sequence). Authors' analysis steps: Nucleated cell number was recorded as an estimate derived from reference gene primer amplification. Clones were sequenced by immunoSEQ multiplex PCR, and TCRdb holds only the in-frame ones, with some missing. V, J and clone size are those of that table, while D and trimming were read from the DNA. Of more than 20,000 clones listed, around nine tenths are singletons. Material for sequencing was peripheral blood. This receptor was taken from a man aged 50 to 59 with active COVID-19. The chain couples TRBV20-1 to TRBJ2-1; TRBD2 matches at 13 bases. The CDR3 loop reads CSASKLAGGDRNNEQFF. The DNA of the CDR3 is TGCAGTGCTAGTAAACTAGCGGGAGGGGATAGGAACAATGAGCAGTTCTTC.